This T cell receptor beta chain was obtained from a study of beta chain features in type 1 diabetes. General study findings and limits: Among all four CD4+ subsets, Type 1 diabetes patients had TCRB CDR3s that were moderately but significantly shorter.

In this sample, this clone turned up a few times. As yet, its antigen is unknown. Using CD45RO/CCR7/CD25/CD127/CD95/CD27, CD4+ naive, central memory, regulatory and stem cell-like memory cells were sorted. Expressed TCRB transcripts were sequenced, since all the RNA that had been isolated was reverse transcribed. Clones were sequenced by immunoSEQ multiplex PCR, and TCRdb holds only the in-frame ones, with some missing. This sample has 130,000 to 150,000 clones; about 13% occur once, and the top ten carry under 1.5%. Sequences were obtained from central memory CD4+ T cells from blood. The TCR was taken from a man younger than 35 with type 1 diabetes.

As DNA, the CDR3 is TGTGCCAGCTCACCAGCAAGAGAGACCCAGTACTTC. It translates to CASSPARETQYF. This sequence joins TRBV18 and TRBJ2-5; D unclear. The CDR3 is 12 amino acids. V was shortened by 2 bases and J by 4 bases, with 5 bases between the two germline ends. Germline CDR1 is KGHSH and CDR2 is LQKENI.